The present T cell receptor (beta chain) was sequenced within a study of cytomegalovirus exposure and HLA in healthy donors. With respect to this clone: Its antigen is not known.

CDR1 is SQVTM, CDR2 ANQGSEA, per germline. Trimming pared 0 bases from V and 8 bases from J, leaving 16 bases between. This CDR3 comprises 14 residues. Broader study findings: Whilst most TCR sequences proved rare, a subset of public TCRs occurred across many donors.

Primers: 60 Vbeta forward and 13 Jbeta reverse. Generated by immunoSEQ multiplex PCR, the TCRdb table keeps only in-frame clones and is missing some. Counted here are 150,000 or so clones, more than 70% occurring once; the ten biggest clones make up around 5.2%. The clonotype originates from a woman between 40 and 55 years old in good health and CMV-seropositive. Input material: PBMCs. The rearrangement joins TRBV29-1 to TRBJ2-5; D not certain. The CDR3 sequence is CSVEDGWLRGTQYF. CDR3 sequence (DNA): TGCAGCGTTGAAGATGGGTGGCTTCGAGGAACCCAGTACTTC.